Below are 29 T cell receptor beta chains sequenced from a single sample in a study of shared clonotypes between healthy human individuals. Sequencing was performed with immunoSEQ multiplex PCR; in TCRdb, only in-frame clones are kept and a portion is missing. There are about 490,000 clones in the sample; roughly 80% occur only once, and 10% to 15% lies in the top ten. The material sequenced was PBMCs. The receptors shown here come from a woman in her 40s in good health. Some clones in this sample may be carry-over from other donors' samples.

Points on this clone: A far more abundant clone sits one base away, making this likely a read error. Other DNA sequences in the sample encode the same CDR3. J is TRBJ2-3 and V is TRBV7-2; 14 bases map to TRBD2. From germline, CDR1 is SGHTA and CDR2 FQGNSA. This CDR3 region has 13 residues. The CDR3 region has the DNA TGTGCCAGCATCAGACTAGCGGGAGGGGAGGAGTATTTC. Residues: CASIRLAGGEEYF.

This clone showed up just once. Since a far larger clone is one base different, this is likely a read error. The gene calls are TRBV5-1 and TRBJ2-5; 7 bases match TRBD1. The V gene's germline CDR1 is SGHRS and CDR2 YFSETQ. The J segment lost 2 bases and the V segment lost 1 base, leaving 2 bases of the junction unmatched. CDR3 length: 14 residues. The CDR3 DNA follows: TGCGCCAGCAGCTTGACGACAGGGCAAGAGACCCAGTACTTC. Translation gives CASSLTTGQETQYF.

This chain connects TRBV28 to TRBJ2-7; 9 bases line up with TRBD1. V lost 5 bases and J lost 6; bases outside the gene matches: 11. The CDR3 sequence is 15 residues long. CDR1 and CDR2 (germline): MDHEN, SYDVKM. CDR3 sequence reads: CASSLHGTGLGEQYF. CDR3 DNA: TGTGCCAGCAGTCTCCACGGGACAGGGCTGGGCGAGCAGTACTTC.

This clone was seen only once. The chain joins TRBV4-2 to TRBJ1-1, with TRBD1 matching over 9 bases. Germline CDR1 and CDR2: LGHNA and YNFKEQ. V was clipped by 1 base and J by 5 bases; unmatched bases: 5. The CDR3 runs 15 residues. CDR3 loop: CASSQADRGRTEAFF. The CDR3, as DNA: TGTGCCAGCAGCCAAGCGGACAGGGGTCGGACTGAAGCTTTCTTT.

This clone came up many times. Other nucleotide sequences from this sample produce the same CDR3. CDR3 sequence reads: CASRPGQTSNQPQHF. The CDR3 nucleotides are TGTGCCAGCAGACCGGGACAGACTAGCAATCAGCCCCAGCATTTT. The genes are TRBV28 and TRBJ1-5; 7 bases fit TRBD1. The CDR3 covers 15 residues. V shed 6 bases and J 0 bases; nucleotides not matched to a gene: 5. In germline, CDR1 is MDHEN, CDR2 SYDVKM.

On this clone itself: Given a far larger clone just one base away, this is likely a sequencing read error. The chain recombines TRBV11-2 with TRBJ2-5; D gene ambiguous. This CDR3 comprises 14 residues. V was cut by 6 bases and J by 0 bases, with 11 bases left in between. CDR1 and CDR2 from the germline V gene are SGHAT and FQNNGV. CDR3 nucleotide sequence: TGTGCCAGCAGTCCTGTACCCCACCAAGAGACCCAGTACTTC. Translating gives CASSPVPHQETQYF.

This sequence joins TRBV27 and TRBJ2-1, with 14 nucleotides matching TRBD2. From germline, CDR1 is MNHEY and CDR2 SMNVEV (reference sequence). There are 15 residues in the CDR3. Trimming took 6 bases from V and 7 from J; bases not matched to a gene: 5. Here the CDR3 DNA reads TGTGCCAGCAGCTCGGGGACTAGCGGGAGTAATGAGCAGTTCTTC. Its protein is CASSSGTSGSNEQFF.

As concerns this clone: A far larger clone differs by one base, so this is likely a read error. The sample carries other DNA sequences with the same CDR3. The J gene is TRBJ2-5, the V gene TRBV7-9; D perhaps matches TRBD2 (5 bases). Matching the DNA end better, TRBJ2-7 makes the J call doubtful. Germline CDR1 reads SEHNR; CDR2 reads FQNEAQ (reference sequence). The CDR3 is 17 amino acids. The CDR3 DNA reads as TGTGCCAGCAGCGCTTCCCGGGGTAGTGGGAGTTCCCACGAGCAGTACTTC. It yields the protein CASSASRGSGSSHEQYF.

Comments on this clone: A read error likely explains this, since a far larger clone differs by one base. The rearrangement links TRBV30 to TRBJ1-5, with D possibly TRBD1 on 6 matching bases. CDR1 is GTSNPN and CDR2 is SVGIG in the germline V gene (reference sequence). This CDR3 comprises 16 residues. CDR3 sequence: CALSVGGDYSNQPQHF. The CDR3 DNA reads TGTGCCTTGAGTGTAGGGGGTGACTATAGCAATCAGCCCCAGCATTTT.

The CDR3 DNA reads TGTGCCAGCAGCCCTGGTAAGGTAGCGGACCGCAATGAGCAGTTCTTC. This sequence encodes CASSPGKVADRNEQFF. V and J are TRBV7-4 and TRBJ2-1, with D perhaps matching TRBD2 (6 bases). Germline CDR1 and CDR2: SGHVT and SQSDAQ. CDR3 length equals 16 residues. With 5 bases removed from V and 6 bases from J, the gap between germline ends came to 20 bases.

V is TRBV18 and J is TRBJ2-1, with D possibly being TRBD2 (5 bases). The length of the CDR3 is 16 residues. With 1 base removed from V and 0 bases from J, the gap between germline ends came to 10 bases. CDR1 KGHSH and CDR2 LQKENI come from the germline V gene. The chain's CDR3 is CASSPLAQSSYNEQFF. The CDR3 region has the DNA TGTGCCAGCTCACCACTAGCGCAAAGCTCCTACAATGAGCAGTTCTTC.

The chain has TRBV12-2 and TRBJ2-5; the table's D call, TRBD1, has no DNA check behind it. TRBV12-2 is a pseudogene. The CDR3 contains 13 residues. This CDR3 is CASRFGQRETQYF. DNA of the CDR3: TGTGCAAGTCGCTTCGGACAGAGAGAGACCCAGTACTTC.

This rearrangement joins TRBV7-2 to TRBJ2-7; 7 bases map to TRBD2. Germline V gene lookup returns CDR1 SGHTA and CDR2 FQGNSA. The length of the CDR3 is 15 residues. V was pared by 1 base and J by 5 bases, with 8 bases of the junction left unmatched. CDR3 region: CASSLVASGEDEQYF. The CDR3 DNA reads TGTGCCAGCAGCTTAGTAGCTAGCGGTGAAGACGAGCAGTACTTC.

The chain carries TRBV29-1 and TRBJ2-1; 10 bases are a match to TRBD1. Germline V lookup: CDR1 SQVTM, CDR2 ANQGSEA. The CDR3 spans 16 residues. The V and J ends lost 6 bases and 7 bases, in that order; junction bases with no gene match: 15. CDR3 loop: CSVVYRTGGYNNEQFF. The CDR3 DNA follows: TGCAGCGTCGTGTACAGGACAGGGGGTTACAATAATGAGCAGTTCTTC.

The chain uses TRBV30 and TRBJ1-3, with no clear D. The CDR3 runs to 13 residues. CDR1 is GTSNPN, CDR2 SVGIG, per germline (reference sequence). V shed 0 bases and J shed 4 bases, with 7 bases lying between them. The CDR3 region is CAWSVLAGNTIYF. The CDR3 nucleotides read TGTGCCTGGAGTGTACTAGCCGGAAACACCATATATTTT. The variable domain in full, completed from reference TRBV30 and TRBJ1-3, reads SQTIHQWPATLVQPVGSPLSLECTVEGTSNPNLYWYRQAAGRGLQLLFYSVGIGQISSEVPQNLSASRPQDRQFILSSKKLLLSDSGFYLCAWSVLAGNTIYFGEGSWLTVV.

The V call is TRBV19, the J call TRBJ2-5; D is undetermined. Trimming removed 6 bases from V and 7 bases from J, with 24 bases in between. CDR1 is LNHDA, CDR2 SQIVND, per germline (reference sequence). The CDR3 contains 16 residues. For the CDR3, the DNA is TGTGCCAGTAGCACGGATTCAGAGACCCCGGTCGGGACCCAGTACTTC. Protein product: CASSTDSETPVGTQYF.

This chain joins TRBV6-1 and TRBJ2-7, with TRBD1 identical over 8 bases. V lost 5 bases, J lost 6 bases, and 6 bases stayed unmatched. The CDR3 totals 13 residues. CDR1 and CDR2 from the germline V gene are MNHNS and SASEGT. DNA of the CDR3: TGTGCCAGCAGTTTCGGACAGGGTGGCGAGCAGTACTTC. This gives the protein CASSFGQGGEQYF.

About this clone: The identical CDR3 is also encoded by other nucleotide sequences in the sample. V is TRBV29-1 and J is TRBJ2-2; 9 positions match TRBD1. Losses at the gene ends were 6 bases for V and 1 base for J; bases not matched to a gene: 0. This CDR3 is 13 amino acids long. Germline V gives CDR1 SQVTM, CDR2 ANQGSEA. CDR3 sequence reads: CSVTGGNTGELFF. CDR3 sequence (DNA): TGCAGCGTGACAGGGGGGAACACCGGGGAGCTGTTTTTT.

This sequence joins TRBV19 and TRBJ1-3; D gene ambiguous. The CDR3 sequence is 16 residues long. The germline V gene encodes CDR1 LNHDA and CDR2 SQIVND (reference sequence). V shed 4 bases and J shed 0 bases, with 13 bases lying between them. CDR3 in DNA: TGTGCCAGTAGTAGAACAGTTACGAGCTCTGGAAACACCATATATTTT. Its translation: CASSRTVTSSGNTIYF.

The chain links TRBV28 to TRBJ2-5; D is unclear. The CDR3 contains 12 residues. The germline CDR1 and CDR2 sequences are MDHEN and SYDVKM. Trimming pared 3 bases from V and 2 bases from J, leaving 4 bases between. The CDR3 sequence: CASSFPQETQYF. DNA of the CDR3: TGTGCCAGCAGTTTCCCTCAAGAGACCCAGTACTTC.

A note on this clone: A far larger clone is one nucleotide away, so this likely arose from a read error. Additional DNA sequences in this sample encode the identical CDR3. The chain links TRBV27 to TRBJ1-2; weak D call: TRBD1 (5 bases). The V gene's germline CDR1 is MNHEY and CDR2 SMNVEV (reference sequence). The CDR3 is 13 amino acids. DNA of the CDR3: TGTGCCAGTAGTTTATCAGGGAGCTATGGCTACACCTTC. Its translation: CASSLSGSYGYTF.

As regards this clone: One base separates it from a far larger clone, so it is likely a read error. The sample carries other DNA sequences with the same CDR3. The chain joins TRBV5-6 to TRBJ1-1; D gene unclear. Germline V gene sequence: CDR1 SGHDT, CDR2 YYEEEE. The CDR3 loop spans 15 amino acids. The CDR3 region is CASSWAFPGNTEALF. The CDR3 nucleotides read TGTGCCAGCAGCTGGGCCTTCCCGGGCAACACTGAAGCTTTATTT. Using reference TRBV5-6 and TRBJ1-1 for the parts outside the CDR3, the full variable domain is DAGVTQSPTHLIKTRGQQVTLRCSPKSGHDTVSWYQQALGQGPQFIFQYYEEEERQRGNFPDRFSGHQFPNYSSELNVNALLLGDSALYLCASSWAFPGNTEALFGQGTRLTVV.

The chain combines TRBV28 with TRBJ2-2; TRBD2 aligns across 10 bases. V dropped 6 bases and J dropped 9; count of bases not matched to a gene: 7. Germline V gene lookup returns CDR1 MDHEN and CDR2 SYDVKM. This CDR3 is 14 amino acids long. CDR3 loop: CASRRTSGHRELFF. In DNA, the CDR3 is TGTGCCAGCAGGCGGACTAGCGGCCACCGGGAGCTGTTTTTT.

The V gene is TRBV6-6, the J gene TRBJ1-1; 7 bases are a match to TRBD1. The CDR3 is 13 amino acids. The V gene end was trimmed by 0 bases and the J gene end by 8 bases; junction bases not matched to a gene: 3. Germline V gene data show CDR1 as MNHNY and CDR2 as SVGAGI (reference sequence). This CDR3 is CASSYSDRVEAFF. DNA of the CDR3: TGTGCCAGCAGTTACTCTGACAGGGTCGAAGCTTTCTTT.

V and J are TRBV7-6 and TRBJ2-7; TRBD2 aligns across 7 bases. Germline lookup yields CDR1 SGHVS and CDR2 FNYEAQ. The CDR3 is 13 amino acids. V dropped 8 bases and J dropped 0; count of bases not matched to a gene: 4. The CDR3 spells CASGGGASYEQYF. The DNA for the CDR3 is TGTGCCAGCGGCGGGGGAGCCTCCTACGAGCAGTACTTC.

The chain is built from TRBV5-1 and TRBJ1-1; D not certain. Deletions cut 7 bases from V and 1 base from J, with 8 bases between. From germline, CDR1 is SGHRS and CDR2 YFSETQ. The CDR3 sequence is 12 residues long. The CDR3 spells CASARENTEAFF. For the CDR3, the DNA is TGCGCCAGCGCCCGAGAGAACACTGAAGCTTTCTTT. The variable domain in full, completed from reference TRBV5-1 and TRBJ1-1, reads KAGVTQTPRYLIKTRGQQVTLSCSPISGHRSVSWYQQTPGQGLQFLFEYFSETQRNKGNFPGRFSGRQFSNSRSEMNVSTLELGDSALYLCASARENTEAFFGQGTRLTVV.

At least ten counts were recorded for this clone. As DNA, the CDR3 is TGTGCCAGCAGCCCGTACCCACAGGGGCCTGGAAACACCATATATTTT. Its protein product is CASSPYPQGPGNTIYF. The chain links TRBV14 to TRBJ1-3, with 7 bases identical to TRBD1. V gave up 4 bases and J gave up 2 bases; unmatched junction bases: 8. This CDR3 has 16 residues. Germline CDR1 SGHDN, CDR2 FVKESK.

The sample holds one count of this clone. The chain links TRBV28 to TRBJ1-1; 8 nucleotides line up with TRBD1. CDR1 and CDR2 (germline): MDHEN, SYDVKM. The length of the CDR3 is 15 residues. V lost 5 bases to trimming and J lost 1 base; unmatched junction nucleotides: 6. The CDR3 spells CASSKDREENTEAFF. The CDR3 DNA follows: TGTGCCAGCAGTAAGGACAGGGAGGAGAACACTGAAGCTTTCTTT.

Turning to this clone: A single base is all that separates this from a far larger clone, so a read error is likely. Other DNA sequences in the sample encode the same CDR3. The gene calls are TRBV4-2 and TRBJ2-7, with D uncertain. The CDR3 is 13 amino acids. Per germline, CDR1 LGHNA and CDR2 YNFKEQ. Trimming left V 4 bases short and J 0 bases short, with 7 bases between. The DNA of the CDR3 is TGTGCCAGCAGCCTAAGCCACTCCTACGAGCAGTACTTC. The encoded protein is CASSLSHSYEQYF.